This T cell receptor beta chain was retrieved from a study of molecular identifiers for immune sequencing clone quantification. Study information: Four portions were sequenced after RNA from approximately 22,000 or 94,000 naive CD8 cells was split five ways in replicates.

Sorting captured naive CD8 T cells as CD8+CD4-CCR7+CD45RA+. A single record per CDR3 protein comes from TCRdb applying MiXCR to the PCR reads. The sample carries 250,000 to 350,000 distinct CDR3 sequences, about a fifth recorded once. This clonotype was detected many times. Germline CDR1 reads LGHNA; CDR2 reads YNFKEQ. This CDR3 spans 15 amino acids. J gave up 2 bases and V 4 bases, and 7 bases lay outside the gene matches. The sample taken for sequencing was naive CD8+ T cells from blood, with Jurkat cell RNA spiked in. Regarding subset: FACS-sorted CD8+CD4-CCR7+CD45RA+ naive T cells. V usage is TRBV4-2 and J usage is TRBJ2-7, with 8 bases that match TRBD1. This sequence originates from a human donor in good health. Some libraries in this study had Jurkat cell RNA spiked in. The CDR3 reads CASSPADRGTYEQYF. In DNA form, the CDR3 reads TGTGCCAGCAGCCCAGCAGACAGGGGTACCTACGAGCAGTACTTC.